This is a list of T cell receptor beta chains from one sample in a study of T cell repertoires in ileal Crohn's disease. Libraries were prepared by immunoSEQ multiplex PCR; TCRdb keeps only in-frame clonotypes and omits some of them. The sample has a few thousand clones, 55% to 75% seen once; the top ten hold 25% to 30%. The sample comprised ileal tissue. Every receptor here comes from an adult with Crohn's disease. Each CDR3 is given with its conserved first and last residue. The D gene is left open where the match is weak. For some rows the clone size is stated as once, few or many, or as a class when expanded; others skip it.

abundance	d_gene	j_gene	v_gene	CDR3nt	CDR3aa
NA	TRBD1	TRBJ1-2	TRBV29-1	TGCAGCGTTGGGTCGACAGGGAGCGGCTACACCTTC	CSVGSTGSGYTF
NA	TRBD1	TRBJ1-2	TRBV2	TGTGCCAGCAGCAGCGGGACAGGGACCTATGGCTACACCTTC	CASSSGTGTYGYTF
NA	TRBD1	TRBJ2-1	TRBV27	TGTGCCAGCAGTATCCAACAGGGGCCGTACAATGAGCAGTTCTTC	CASSIQQGPYNEQFF
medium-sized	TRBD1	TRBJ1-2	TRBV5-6	TGTGCCAGCAGCTTGGGGACAACAGGGGGCGCTGGCTACACCTTC	CASSLGTTGGAGYTF
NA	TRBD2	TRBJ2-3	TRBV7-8	TGTGCCAGCAGCTCTGTTTGGGGGGGAACAGATACGCAGTATTTT	CASSSVWGGTDTQYF
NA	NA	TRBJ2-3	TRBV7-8	TGTGCCAGCAGCTCGTGGAGGGCGGGAAATTCGGATACGCAGTATTTT	CASSSWRAGNSDTQYF
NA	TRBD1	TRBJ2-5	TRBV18	TGTGCCAGCTCACTCCCGACAGGGGGCATCGAGACCCAGTACTTC	CASSLPTGGIETQYF
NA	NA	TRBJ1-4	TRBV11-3	TGTGCCAGCAGCGGACGGGAAGAGTGGAATGAAAAACTGTTTTTT	CASSGREEWNEKLFF
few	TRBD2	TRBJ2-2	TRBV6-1	TGTGCCAGCAGTAGCGGGGGGGCCACCGGGGAGCTGTTTTTT	CASSSGGATGELFF
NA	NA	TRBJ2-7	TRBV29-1	TGCAGCGTTAGGTACAGCTCCTACGAGCAGTACTTC	CSVRYSSYEQYF
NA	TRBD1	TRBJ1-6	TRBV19	TGTGCCTCATCACCCAGGACAGGGGAGTCACCCCTCCACTTT	CASSPRTGESPLHF
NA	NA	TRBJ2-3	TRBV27	TGTGCCAGCAGTGCCCGGACTGCGGGAGATACGCAGTATTTT	CASSARTAGDTQYF
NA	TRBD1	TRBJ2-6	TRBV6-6	TGTGCCAGCAGTTCTCAGGGGGCATATGGGGCCAACGTCCTGACTTTC	CASSSQGAYGANVLTF
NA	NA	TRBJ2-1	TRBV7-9	TGTGCCAGCAGCCTGAGTTCGGGGTACAATGAGCAGTTCTTC	CASSLSSGYNEQFF
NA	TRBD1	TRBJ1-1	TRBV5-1	TGCGCCAGCAGCTTGTTTCAGGGGGGCACTGAAGCTTTCTTT	CASSLFQGGTEAFF
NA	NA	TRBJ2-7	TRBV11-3	TGTGCCAGCAGCTTAGACAGCTACGAGCAGTACTTC	CASSLDSYEQYF